What follows describes a single T cell receptor (beta chain). This entry comes from a study of T cell repertoires in ileal Crohn's disease. Described time point: inflamed ileum from the surgical specimen. The V end was cut by 1 base, the J end by 1 base, with 11 bases between. CDR1 and CDR2 (germline): SGHRS, YFSETQ. The CDR3 runs 15 residues. TCRdb keeps only in-frame clones here, not all; method: immunoSEQ multiplex PCR. The sample lists thousands of clones, 80% occurring once. This TCR came from an adult with Crohn's disease. The sample comprised ileal tissue. J is TRBJ1-1 and V is TRBV5-1; D not resolved. The CDR3 reads CASSLTRTPNTEAFF. DNA of the CDR3: TGCGCCAGCAGCTTGACCCGGACCCCGAACACTGAAGCTTTCTTT.